Each of the 20 T cell receptor beta chains below was sequenced from the same sample in a study of T-cell memory formation after mild COVID-19. TCRdb reprocessed the 5' RACE reads with MiXCR, giving one entry per CDR3 protein. The sample includes 140,000 or so distinct CDR3 sequences, 15% to 20% of them seen just once. The sample comprised PBMCs or a T cell subset sorted from them (not recorded which). All receptors derive from an adult woman who had mild COVID-19 (a few samples of this study predate the infection). Cell type and time point are not known.

This clonotype was recorded a few times. The chain combines TRBV29-1 with TRBJ1-1; the D is unclear. Germline CDR1 and CDR2: SQVTM and ANQGSEA. The CDR3 has 13 amino acids. V was shortened by 7 bases and J by 3 bases, with 15 bases between the two germline ends. The CDR3 reads CSAGGRRDTEAFF. The CDR3 DNA reads TGCAGCGCCGGAGGGAGACGGGACACTGAAGCTTTCTTT.

This clonotype was seen a few times. The chain recombines TRBV5-1 with TRBJ1-1, with D possibly being TRBD1 (5 bases). V dropped 0 bases and J dropped 0 bases, with 6 bases sitting between them. CDR3 length equals 14 residues. Per germline, CDR1 SGHRS and CDR2 YFSETQ. In nucleotides, the CDR3 is TGCGCCAGCAGCTTGGGGGACCTGAACACTGAAGCTTTCTTT. Amino acids: CASSLGDLNTEAFF.

This chain joins TRBV30 and TRBJ2-1; no clear D. This CDR3 region has 16 residues. In germline, CDR1 is GTSNPN, CDR2 SVGIG (reference sequence). The germline V and J ends were trimmed by 2 bases and 3 bases, with 17 bases remaining between them. The CDR3 DNA follows: TGTGCCTGGAGTACCCAACGGCGGCTACTCTACAATGAGCAGTTCTTC. Its translation: CAWSTQRRLLYNEQFF.

This clonotype has a handful of counts. The V and J genes are TRBV12-3 or TRBV12-4 and TRBJ2-7; D ambiguous. V was clipped by 4 bases and J by 3 bases, with 10 bases between them. The CDR3 spans 13 residues. The CDR3 spells CASSSLAVYEQYF. DNA for the CDR3: TGTGCCAGCAGTTCCTTGGCGGTCTACGAGCAGTACTTC.

This chain links TRBV4-3 with TRBJ2-4, with 10 bases matching TRBD2. The germline CDR1 and CDR2 sequences are LGHNA and YSLEER. V lost 3 bases and J lost 4; bases outside the gene matches: 9. The length of the CDR3 is 17 residues. Here the CDR3 DNA reads TGCGCCAGCAGCCAGGAAGGACTAGCGGACCATAAAAACATTCAGTACTTC. Residues: CASSQEGLADHKNIQYF.

The rearrangement links TRBV30 to TRBJ2-3; D is undetermined. Trimming took 4 bases from V and 3 from J, leaving 2 bases between them. Germline V gene data show CDR1 as GTSNPN and CDR2 as SVGIG (reference sequence). The CDR3 covers 10 residues. The CDR3 bases are TGTGCCTGGACTACAGATACGCAGTATTTT. Protein product: CAWTTDTQYF.

This sequence joins TRBV28 and TRBJ2-2; 7 bases match TRBD1. Germline CDR1 is MDHEN and CDR2 is SYDVKM. CDR3 length equals 15 residues. J lost 6 bases, V lost 6 bases, and 10 bases had no gene match. The CDR3 spells CASRIRQGWAGELFF. CDR3 nucleotide sequence: TGTGCCAGCAGAATAAGACAGGGTTGGGCCGGGGAGCTGTTTTTT.

This clonotype was seen a few times. The rearrangement joins TRBV3-1 to TRBJ1-1, with D perhaps TRBD1 (5 bases). This CDR3 spans 13 amino acids. With 4 bases removed from V and 10 bases from J, the gap between germline ends came to 16 bases. Germline V gives CDR1 LGHDT, CDR2 YNNKEL (reference sequence). The CDR3 spells CASSPGRDGGAFF. The CDR3 DNA is TGTGCCAGCAGCCCGGGCCGCGACGGGGGAGCTTTCTTT.

A remark on this clonotype: A single base separates this from a much larger clone, so it may be a read error. V is TRBV7-9 and J is TRBJ2-7; D not resolved. The CDR3 has 11 residues. Germline V gene data show CDR1 as SEHNR and CDR2 as FQNEAQ (reference sequence). V was cut by 3 bases and J by 2 bases, with 2 bases left in between. Written as DNA, the CDR3 is TGTGCCAGCAGCTTTGCCTACGAGCAGTACTTC. This codes for CASSFAYEQYF.

V usage is TRBV10-3 and J usage is TRBJ2-7, with 13 bases aligning to TRBD2. CDR1 ENHRY and CDR2 SYGVKD come from the germline V gene. V dropped 5 bases and J dropped 4; count of bases not matched to a gene: 2. This CDR3 region has 14 residues. CDR3 region: CAISSGLAGYEQYF. The CDR3, as DNA: TGTGCCATCAGTTCGGGACTAGCGGGGTACGAGCAGTACTTC.

This clonotype occurred a few times. The V and J genes are TRBV5-1 and TRBJ2-7, with 9 nucleotides matching TRBD2. V shed 0 bases, J shed 5 bases, and the junction held 6 bases outside the gene matches. Germline V gene sequence: CDR1 SGHRS, CDR2 YFSETQ. The CDR3 totals 15 residues. The chain's CDR3 is CASSLAPGTSNEQYF. In DNA form, the CDR3 reads TGCGCCAGCAGCTTGGCTCCCGGGACTAGCAACGAGCAGTACTTC.

The rearrangement joins TRBV9 to TRBJ1-1, with unresolved D. The germline CDR1 and CDR2 sequences are SGDLS and YYNGEE. This CDR3 region has 16 residues. The V end lost 0 bases, the J end lost 2 bases, and 14 bases lay between the germline ends. Here the CDR3 reads CASSVGWRALNTEAFF. CDR3 nucleotides: TGTGCCAGCAGCGTAGGATGGAGAGCACTAAACACTGAAGCTTTCTTT. The full variable domain, its missing parts supplied by reference TRBV9 and TRBJ1-1, is DSGVTQTPKHLITATGQRVTLRCSPRSGDLSVYWYQQSLDQGLQFLIQYYNGEERAKGNILERFSAQQFPDLHSELNLSSLELGDSALYFCASSVGWRALNTEAFFGQGTRLTVV.

The chain joins TRBV20-1 to TRBJ2-6; D unclear. V was trimmed by 2 bases and J by 3 bases, leaving 11 bases between them. The CDR3 is 15 amino acids. CDR1 DFQATT and CDR2 SNEGSKA come from the germline V gene (reference sequence). CDR3 in DNA: TGCAGTGCTAGAATTGGGCCCAGTGGGGCCAACGTCCTGACTTTC. Its translation is CSARIGPSGANVLTF.

The rearrangement joins TRBV29-1 to TRBJ1-4; D is undetermined. The V end lost 4 bases, the J end lost 1 base, and 7 bases lay between the germline ends. This CDR3 comprises 13 residues. The germline CDR1 and CDR2 sequences are SQVTM and ANQGSEA. CDR3 residues: CSVGTETNEKLFF. CDR3 bases: TGCAGCGTTGGGACCGAAACTAATGAAAAACTGTTTTTT.

The chain uses TRBV7-2 and TRBJ2-7; either TRBD1 or TRBD2 may fit D (5 bases each). Trimming pared 2 bases from V and 5 bases from J, leaving 13 bases between. This CDR3 has 14 residues. Germline assignment: CDR1 SGHTA and CDR2 FQGNSA. CDR3 region: CASSLSAGTDEQYF. The CDR3 DNA sequence: TGTGCCAGCAGCTTATCGGCAGGGACCGACGAGCAGTACTTC.

At least ten counts were recorded for this clonotype. V usage is TRBV6-2 or TRBV6-3 and J usage is TRBJ2-7, with 12 positions matching TRBD2. Germline lookup yields CDR1 MNHEY and CDR2 SVGEGT. Trimming cost V 7 bases and J 0 bases; bases outside gene matches: 4. The CDR3 loop spans 15 amino acids. The CDR3 sequence is CASTRTSGVSYEQYF. In nucleotides, the CDR3 is TGTGCCAGCACCCGGACTAGCGGGGTCTCCTACGAGCAGTACTTC.

This clonotype occurred a few times. The chain uses TRBV7-2 and TRBJ2-3, with a possible D match to TRBD1 (6 bases). CDR1 is SGHTA, CDR2 FQGNSA, per germline. The CDR3 extends over 15 amino acids. V was trimmed by 2 bases and J by 2 bases, leaving 11 bases between them. The CDR3 nucleotides are TGTGCCAGCAGCTTAAGGACAGCATACACAGATACGCAGTATTTT. It translates to CASSLRTAYTDTQYF. The full variable domain, completed using reference TRBV7-2 and TRBJ2-3, is GAGVSQSPSNKVTEKGKDVELRCDPISGHTALYWYRQSLGQGLEFLIYFQGNSAPDKSGLPSDRFSAERTGGSVSTLTIQRTQQEDSAVYLCASSLRTAYTDTQYFGPGTRLTVL.

This clonotype came up a few times. V usage is TRBV7-2 and J usage is TRBJ2-3, with D perhaps matching TRBD2 (5 bases). The length of the CDR3 is 14 residues. V was trimmed by 9 bases and J by 2 bases, leaving 15 bases between them. The germline V gene encodes CDR1 SGHTA and CDR2 FQGNSA. The CDR3 DNA is TGTGCCAGTAGCGAGTCGGGGTACACAGATACGCAGTATTTT. As protein: CASSESGYTDTQYF.

This clonotype was recorded a few times. The chain employs TRBV6-5 and TRBJ2-7, with 7 bases lining up with TRBD1. This CDR3 region has 17 residues. Germline loops: CDR1 MNHEY, CDR2 SVGAGI. The junction had 9 bases not matched to a gene; V was cut back by 0 bases and J by 1 base. The CDR3 loop reads CASSYSRDRPFSYEQYF. CDR3 nucleotides: TGTGCCAGCAGTTACTCGAGGGACAGACCATTTTCCTACGAGCAGTACTTC.

This chain links TRBV4-3 with TRBJ2-7, with TRBD1 matching 9 bases. Germline V lookup: CDR1 LGHNA, CDR2 YSLEER. CDR3 length equals 16 residues. V lost 0 bases, J lost 2 bases, and 5 bases stayed unmatched. CDR3 sequence: CASSQDRTGATYEQYF. In nucleotides, the CDR3 is TGCGCCAGCAGCCAAGATCGGACAGGGGCAACCTACGAGCAGTACTTC.